This TCR beta chain comes out of a study of graft-versus-host responses after intestinal transplantation. The V gene lost 3 bases and the J gene lost 4 bases, with 19 bases spanning the gap. The V gene's germline CDR1 is LNHDA and CDR2 SQIVND (reference sequence). The CDR3 contains 17 residues. Measured with immunoSEQ multiplex PCR; TCRdb has only the in-frame clones, and not every one. The sample has about 97,000 clones; over 75% are singletons. The material sequenced was PBMCs, taken 453 days after intestinal transplant. This clonotype originated in a human patient who received an intestinal transplant, so some T cells may come from the graft donor. The chain joins TRBV19 to TRBJ1-5; D might be TRBD1 (5 bases). The CDR3 sequence: CASSIRSGFVRNQPQHF. The DNA for the CDR3 is TGTGCCAGTAGTATTCGGTCAGGGTTTGTCCGTAATCAGCCCCAGCATTTT.